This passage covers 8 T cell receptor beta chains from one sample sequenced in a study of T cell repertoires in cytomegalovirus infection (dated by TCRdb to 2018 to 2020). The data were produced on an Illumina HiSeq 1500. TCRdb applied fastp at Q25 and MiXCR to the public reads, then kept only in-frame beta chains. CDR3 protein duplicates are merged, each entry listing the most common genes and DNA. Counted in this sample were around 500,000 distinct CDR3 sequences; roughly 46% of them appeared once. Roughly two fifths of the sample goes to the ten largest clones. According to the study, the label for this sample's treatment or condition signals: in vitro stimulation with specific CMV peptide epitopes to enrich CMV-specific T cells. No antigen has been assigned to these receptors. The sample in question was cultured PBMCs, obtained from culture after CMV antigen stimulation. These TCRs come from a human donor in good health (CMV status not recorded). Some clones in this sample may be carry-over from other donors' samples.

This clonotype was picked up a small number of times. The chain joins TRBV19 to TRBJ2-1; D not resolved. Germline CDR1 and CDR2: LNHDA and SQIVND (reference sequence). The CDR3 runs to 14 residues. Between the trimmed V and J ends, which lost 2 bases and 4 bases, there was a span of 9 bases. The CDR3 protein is CASSILDEYNEQFF. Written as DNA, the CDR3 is TGTGCCAGTAGTATACTGGATGAGTACAATGAGCAGTTCTTC.

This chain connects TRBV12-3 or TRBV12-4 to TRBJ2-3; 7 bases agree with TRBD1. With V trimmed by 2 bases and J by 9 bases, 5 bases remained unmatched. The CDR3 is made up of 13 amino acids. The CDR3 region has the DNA TGTGCCAGCAGTTTAACCACAGGGGTGACGCAGTATTTT. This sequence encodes CASSLTTGVTQYF.

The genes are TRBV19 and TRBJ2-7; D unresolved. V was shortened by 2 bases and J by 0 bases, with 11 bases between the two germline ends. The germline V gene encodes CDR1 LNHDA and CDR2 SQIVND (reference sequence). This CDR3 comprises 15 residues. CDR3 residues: CASSITRTTSYEQYF. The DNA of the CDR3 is TGTGCCAGTAGTATAACCAGAACGACCTCCTACGAGCAGTACTTC.

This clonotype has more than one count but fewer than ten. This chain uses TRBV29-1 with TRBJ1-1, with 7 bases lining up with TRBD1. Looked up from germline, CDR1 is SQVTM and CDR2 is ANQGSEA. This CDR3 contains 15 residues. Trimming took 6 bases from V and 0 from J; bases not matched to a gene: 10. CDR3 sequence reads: CSVGPPGQMNTEAFF. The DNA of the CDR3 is TGCAGCGTCGGACCGCCGGGACAGATGAACACTGAAGCTTTCTTT.

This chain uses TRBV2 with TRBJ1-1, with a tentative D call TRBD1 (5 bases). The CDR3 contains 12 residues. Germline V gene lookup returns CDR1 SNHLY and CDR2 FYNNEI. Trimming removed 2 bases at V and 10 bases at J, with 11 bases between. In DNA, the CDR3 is TGTGCCAGCAGTGAAAGGGACCGGAGAGCTTTCTTT. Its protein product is CASSERDRRAFF.

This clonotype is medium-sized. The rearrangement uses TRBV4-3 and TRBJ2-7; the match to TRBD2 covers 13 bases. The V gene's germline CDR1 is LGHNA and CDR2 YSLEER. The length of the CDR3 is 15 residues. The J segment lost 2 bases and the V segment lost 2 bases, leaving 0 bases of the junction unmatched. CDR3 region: CASSQTSGRAYEQYF. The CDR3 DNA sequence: TGCGCCAGCAGCCAAACTAGCGGGAGGGCCTACGAGCAGTACTTC.

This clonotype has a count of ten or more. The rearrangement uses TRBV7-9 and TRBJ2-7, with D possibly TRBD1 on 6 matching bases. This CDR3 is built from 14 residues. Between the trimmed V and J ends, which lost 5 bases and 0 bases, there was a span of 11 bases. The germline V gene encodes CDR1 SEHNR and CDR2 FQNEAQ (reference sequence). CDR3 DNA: TGTGCCAGCAGCCCTGGACAGAGCTCCTACGAGCAGTACTTC. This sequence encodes CASSPGQSSYEQYF.

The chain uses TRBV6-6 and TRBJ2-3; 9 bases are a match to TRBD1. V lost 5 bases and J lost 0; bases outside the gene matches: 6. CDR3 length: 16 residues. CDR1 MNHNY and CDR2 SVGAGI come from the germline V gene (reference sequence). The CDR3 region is CASSGWTGASTDTQYF. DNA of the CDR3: TGTGCCAGCAGTGGCTGGACAGGGGCTAGCACAGATACGCAGTATTTT.